What follows are 23 T cell receptor beta chains derived from one specimen sequenced in a study of blood T cell repertoires in COVID-19. The method was immunoSEQ multiplex PCR; TCRdb's version includes in-frame clones alone and lacks a portion of them. This sample carries around 250,000 clones, 86% of them seen once, and the ten largest clones take about 3%. Specimen: peripheral blood. Receptors were obtained from a woman aged 30 to 39 with active or convalescent COVID-19.

The DNA for the CDR3 is TGTGCCAGTAGTATTAATCCGGACAGCCCTTCCTACACCTTC. Residues: CASSINPDSPSYTF. The chain is built from TRBV19 and TRBJ1-2; tentatively, D is TRBD1 (6 bases). Trimming took 3 bases from V and 10 from J, leaving 18 bases between them. The V gene's germline CDR1 is LNHDA and CDR2 SQIVND (reference sequence). This CDR3 has 14 residues.

The chain is built from TRBV29-1 and TRBJ1-5; TRBD1 matches at 8 bases. The CDR3 extends over 13 amino acids. Germline V gene data show CDR1 as SQVTM and CDR2 as ANQGSEA. V was pared by 6 bases and J by 2 bases, with 3 bases of the junction left unmatched. CDR3 DNA: TGCAGCGTACAACAGGGGGGCAATCAGCCCCAGCATTTT. Translating gives CSVQQGGNQPQHF.

A remark on this clone: The sample contains more than one DNA sequence encoding this CDR3. This chain links TRBV5-1 with TRBJ2-5, with 7 bases fitting TRBD2. V lost 4 bases to trimming and J lost 5 bases; unmatched junction nucleotides: 11. Germline V gene sequence: CDR1 SGHRS, CDR2 YFSETQ. This CDR3 is built from 15 residues. CDR3 sequence (DNA): TGCGCCAGCAGCCTCGGAGGAGGAGCGGGGGAGACCCAGTACTTC. It yields the protein CASSLGGGAGETQYF.

The CDR3 coding sequence is TGTGCCAGCAGCTTAGCCCCGGGGACAGTGCGGACTGAAGCTTTCTTT. As protein: CASSLAPGTVRTEAFF. The chain joins TRBV7-2 to TRBJ1-1, with 7 bases aligning to TRBD1. Germline values: CDR1 SGHTA, CDR2 FQGNSA. V trimming: 0 bases; J trimming: 5 bases; junction bases outside the gene matches: 9. CDR3 size: 16 residues.

This clone was seen just once. The gene calls are TRBV10-2 and TRBJ2-3, with 11 bases aligning to TRBD1. The V segment lost 2 bases and the J segment 6 bases; nucleotides outside the gene matches: 10. The V gene's germline CDR1 is WSHSY and CDR2 SAAADI. The CDR3 extends over 17 amino acids. The CDR3 nucleotides read TGCGCCAGCAGTGAGGGGGGACAGGGGGAAAAGTCGGATACGCAGTATTTT. As protein: CASSEGGQGEKSDTQYF.

The chain couples TRBV20-1 to TRBJ2-3; the match to TRBD1 covers 7 bases. V shed 4 bases and J 14 bases; nucleotides not matched to a gene: 9. The CDR3 runs 11 residues. Germline V gene sequence: CDR1 DFQATT, CDR2 SNEGSKA (reference sequence). The DNA for the CDR3 is TGCAGTGCTAAAACAGGGGCAAAGCGGTATTTT. Protein sequence: CSAKTGAKRYF.

The chain joins TRBV6-2 or TRBV6-3 to TRBJ1-6, with TRBD1 matching 10 bases. Germline values: CDR1 MNHEY, CDR2 SVGEGT. Trimming took 5 bases from V and 7 from J; bases not matched to a gene: 5. The CDR3 length is 15 residues. The CDR3 nucleotides read TGTGCCAGCAGTGCACCGGGACAGGGGAATTCACCCCTCCACTTT. It translates to CASSAPGQGNSPLHF.

The chain links TRBV29-1 to TRBJ2-7; D is uncertain. The CDR3 covers 10 residues. Germline-derived CDR1 and CDR2 are SQVTM and ANQGSEA. The CDR3: CSDRLDEQYF. The CDR3 DNA reads TGCAGTGACCGCCTAGACGAGCAGTACTTC.

The gene calls are TRBV6-1 and TRBJ2-3, with a weak D call TRBD2 (7 bases). This CDR3 has 16 residues. Germline CDR1 MNHNS, CDR2 SASEGT. Trimming left V 1 base short and J 1 base short, with 12 bases between. The DNA for the CDR3 is TGTGCCAGCAGTGAAGTGTGGGGGGGCCGCACAGATACGCAGTATTTT. This codes for CASSEVWGGRTDTQYF.

This chain joins TRBV28 and TRBJ1-1, with 8 bases lining up with TRBD1. Trimming removed 5 bases from V and 1 base from J; junction bases left unmatched: 12. The CDR3 length is 17 residues. Germline CDR1 is MDHEN and CDR2 is SYDVKM. The CDR3 DNA is TGTGCCAGCAGTCTTCGGACAGGGACGGCAGGGAACACTGAAGCTTTCTTT. Protein: CASSLRTGTAGNTEAFF.

The chain combines TRBV4-3 with TRBJ1-2, with D perhaps TRBD1 (5 bases). Germline values: CDR1 LGHNA, CDR2 YSLEER. Deletions cut 4 bases from V and 5 bases from J, with 14 bases between. The CDR3 consists of 14 residues. The CDR3, as DNA: TGCGCCAGCAGCCCTAATCAGGGATTTTATGGCTACACCTTC. Translation: CASSPNQGFYGYTF.

This clone was seen a handful of times. The rearrangement uses TRBV6-5 and TRBJ1-6; 7 nucleotides line up with TRBD1. This CDR3 is 14 amino acids long. Trimming took 5 bases from V and 6 from J; bases not matched to a gene: 4. The germline CDR1 and CDR2 sequences are MNHEY and SVGAGI. This CDR3 reads CASSTGVGNSPLHF. The CDR3 coding sequence is TGTGCCAGCAGTACAGGGGTTGGTAATTCACCCCTCCACTTT.

A single count supports this clone. The chain employs TRBV7-9 and TRBJ2-1; 11 positions match TRBD2. Germline trimming cut 5 bases from V and 7 bases from J; bases unmatched to any gene: 13. CDR1 and CDR2 from the germline V gene are SEHNR and FQNEAQ (reference sequence). The CDR3 is made up of 17 amino acids. Written as DNA, the CDR3 is TGTGCCAGCAGCAAATCGGGACTAGCGGAGTTTAAGAATGAGCAGTTCTTC. It yields the protein CASSKSGLAEFKNEQFF.

The chain couples TRBV2 to TRBJ1-1; TRBD1 might be the D (6 bases). The CDR3 extends over 15 amino acids. Germline V CDR1 and CDR2: SNHLY, FYNNEI. The V gene lost 4 bases and the J gene lost 1 base, with 13 bases spanning the gap. CDR3: CASSVQGMGNTEAFF. DNA for the CDR3: TGTGCCAGCAGTGTACAGGGAATGGGGAACACTGAAGCTTTCTTT.

The chain employs TRBV4-1 and TRBJ1-2; 9 positions match TRBD1. This CDR3 has 18 residues. V dropped 3 bases and J dropped 1; count of bases not matched to a gene: 12. Germline V CDR1 and CDR2: MGHRA, YSYEKL. The CDR3 sequence is CASSQPAGQGRHNYGYTF. CDR3 coding DNA: TGCGCCAGCAGCCAGCCGGCCGGACAGGGGCGACATAACTATGGCTACACCTTC.

The gene calls are TRBV5-6 and TRBJ2-3; D may be TRBD1 (5 bases). From germline, CDR1 is SGHDT and CDR2 YYEEEE. CDR3 size: 13 residues. Trimming removed 2 bases from V and 4 bases from J, with 8 bases in between. CDR3 coding DNA: TGTGCCAGCAGCTTAGGGGTTGCAGATACGCAGTATTTT. Translation: CASSLGVADTQYF. The whole variable domain, filled in from reference TRBV5-6 and TRBJ2-3, reads DAGVTQSPTHLIKTRGQQVTLRCSPKSGHDTVSWYQQALGQGPQFIFQYYEEEERQRGNFPDRFSGHQFPNYSSELNVNALLLGDSALYLCASSLGVADTQYFGPGTRLTVL.

The chain is built from TRBV19 and TRBJ2-2; TRBD2 matches at 8 bases. The CDR3 covers 16 residues. The V and J ends lost 5 bases and 0 bases, in that order; junction bases with no gene match: 5. CDR1 is LNHDA, CDR2 SQIVND, per germline (reference sequence). CDR3 DNA sequence: TGTGCCAGTAGTTATCGTAGCGGGGCGAACACCGGGGAGCTGTTTTTT. Its protein is CASSYRSGANTGELFF.

The genes are TRBV29-1 and TRBJ1-2; D is unclear. The germline gives CDR1 SQVTM, CDR2 ANQGSEA. V was cut by 3 bases and J by 4 bases, with 6 bases left in between. The CDR3 length is 11 residues. The CDR3 region is CSVDWAYGYTF. In nucleotides, the CDR3 is TGCAGCGTTGACTGGGCCTATGGCTACACCTTC.

The chain joins TRBV5-1 to TRBJ2-5; D might be TRBD2 (5 bases). CDR3 length: 14 residues. Trimming took 0 bases from V and 4 from J, leaving 10 bases between them. Germline V gene lookup returns CDR1 SGHRS and CDR2 YFSETQ. The CDR3 spells CASSLGLLGETQYF. The CDR3 nucleotides are TGCGCCAGCAGCTTGGGGTTACTAGGAGAGACCCAGTACTTC. Variable domain in full (rest from reference TRBV5-1 and TRBJ2-5): KAGVTQTPRYLIKTRGQQVTLSCSPISGHRSVSWYQQTPGQGLQFLFEYFSETQRNKGNFPGRFSGRQFSNSRSEMNVSTLELGDSALYLCASSLGLLGETQYFGPGTRLLVL.

This chain uses TRBV5-1 with TRBJ1-4; the D gene is possibly TRBD1 (6 bases). V was shortened by 5 bases and J by 2 bases, with 10 bases between the two germline ends. The CDR3 is 14 residues long. Germline lookup yields CDR1 SGHRS and CDR2 YFSETQ. CDR3 DNA sequence: TGCGCCAGCAGAAGGGACACCACTAATGAAAAACTGTTTTTT. This translates into CASRRDTTNEKLFF. The full variable domain, with the rest looked up from reference TRBV5-1 and TRBJ1-4, is KAGVTQTPRYLIKTRGQQVTLSCSPISGHRSVSWYQQTPGQGLQFLFEYFSETQRNKGNFPGRFSGRQFSNSRSEMNVSTLELGDSALYLCASRRDTTNEKLFFGSGTQLSVL.

In nucleotides, the CDR3 is TGTGCCAGCAGTTTTACAGTTTGGCAGCCCCAGCATTTT. This translates into CASSFTVWQPQHF. The chain combines TRBV12-3 or TRBV12-4 with TRBJ1-5; no reliable D call. The V gene lost 3 bases and the J gene lost 7 bases, with 10 bases spanning the gap. The CDR3 is 13 amino acids.

V gene TRBV6-2 or TRBV6-3 combines with J gene TRBJ1-6; TRBD1 matches 7 bases. Germline trimming cut 6 bases from V and 7 bases from J; bases unmatched to any gene: 9. CDR3 length: 15 residues. Germline V CDR1 and CDR2: MNHEY, SVGEGT. CDR3 protein: CASSPGQWVNSPLHF. For the CDR3, the DNA is TGTGCCAGCAGCCCGGGACAGTGGGTAAATTCACCCCTCCACTTT.

J is TRBJ1-4 and V is TRBV19, with 7 bases that match TRBD1. V dropped 6 bases and J dropped 0; count of bases not matched to a gene: 19. Germline values: CDR1 LNHDA, CDR2 SQIVND (reference sequence). The CDR3 covers 20 residues. CDR3 sequence (DNA): TGTGCCAGTAGAGCCCCCCCCCGGGACAGAGGAGTGGCAACTAATGAAAAACTGTTTTTT. Translating it yields CASRAPPRDRGVATNEKLFF.